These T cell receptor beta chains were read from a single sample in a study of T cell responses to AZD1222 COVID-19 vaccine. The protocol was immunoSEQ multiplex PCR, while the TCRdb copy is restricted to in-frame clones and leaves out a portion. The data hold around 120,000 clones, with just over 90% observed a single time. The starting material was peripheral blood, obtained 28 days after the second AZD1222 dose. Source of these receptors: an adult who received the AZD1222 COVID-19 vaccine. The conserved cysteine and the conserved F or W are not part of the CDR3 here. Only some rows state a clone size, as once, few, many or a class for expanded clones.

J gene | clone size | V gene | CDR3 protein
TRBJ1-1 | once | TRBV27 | ASSDRGPGYLAF
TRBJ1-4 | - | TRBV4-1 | ASSSTPTGATNEKLF
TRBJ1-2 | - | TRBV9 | ASSVDWQGIYGYT
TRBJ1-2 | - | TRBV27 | ASRSTGQGIYGYT
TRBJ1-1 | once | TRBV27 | ASSSRTGWNTEAF
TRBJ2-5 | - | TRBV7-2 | ASSLVTSGGETQY
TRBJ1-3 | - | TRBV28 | ASSVSGNTIY
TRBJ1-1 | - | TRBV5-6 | ASSFKGPNTEAF
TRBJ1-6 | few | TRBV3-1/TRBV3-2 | ASSQGAGWGNSPLH
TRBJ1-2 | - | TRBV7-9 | ASSPRVGMVYGYT
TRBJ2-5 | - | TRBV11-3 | ASSLGGTQETQY
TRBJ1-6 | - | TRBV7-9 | ASSLAGGSNSPLH
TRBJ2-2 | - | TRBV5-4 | ASSRRDVLTGELF
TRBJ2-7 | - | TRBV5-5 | ASSRDLTYEQY
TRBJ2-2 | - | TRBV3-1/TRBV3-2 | ASSRDPTSGSNTGELF
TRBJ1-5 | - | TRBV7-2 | ASSNDREQPQH
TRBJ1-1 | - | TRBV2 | ASLRPEAF
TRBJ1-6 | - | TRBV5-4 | ASSLGRPYNSPLH
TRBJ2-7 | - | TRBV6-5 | ASREGLAGYYEQY
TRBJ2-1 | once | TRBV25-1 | ASSKQGSYNEQF
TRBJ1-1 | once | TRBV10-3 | AISESTGGAYTEAF
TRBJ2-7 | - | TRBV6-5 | ASSLAGSSYEQY
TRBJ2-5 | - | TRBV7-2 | ASSSDGAETQY
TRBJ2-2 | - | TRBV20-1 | SASRGGNTGELF
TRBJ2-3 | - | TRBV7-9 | AHRGLAGERDTQY
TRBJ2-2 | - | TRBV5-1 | ASSSQGAGGELF
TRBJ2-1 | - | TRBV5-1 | ASSPTTGSYNEQF
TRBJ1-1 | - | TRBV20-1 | SARVESEAF
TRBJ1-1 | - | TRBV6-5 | ASIKTGSKKAF
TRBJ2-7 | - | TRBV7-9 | ASSSHGYEQY
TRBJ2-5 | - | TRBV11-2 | ASSLDASPGYQETQY
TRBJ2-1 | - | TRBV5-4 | ASSPTSGRIDEQF
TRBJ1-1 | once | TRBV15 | ATSRDDRDWTEAF
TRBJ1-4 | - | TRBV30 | ACRQGALEKLF
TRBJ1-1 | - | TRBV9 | ASSSSGGGTEAF
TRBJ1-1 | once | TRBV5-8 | ASPLAATEMNTEAF
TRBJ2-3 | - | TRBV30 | AWSPLVFSDTQY
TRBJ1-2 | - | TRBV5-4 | ASSPGVGDYGYT
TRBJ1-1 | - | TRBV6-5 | ASGQGGEAF
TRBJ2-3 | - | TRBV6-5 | ASKQDVGTDTQY
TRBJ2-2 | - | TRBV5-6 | ASSSTADSYTGELF
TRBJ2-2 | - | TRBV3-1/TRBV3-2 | ASSQGNQGLKAGELF
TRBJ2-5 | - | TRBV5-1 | ASSPQGAQQETQY
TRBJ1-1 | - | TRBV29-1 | SGLTGASTEAF
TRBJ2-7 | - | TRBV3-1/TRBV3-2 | ASSQVTRRKQY
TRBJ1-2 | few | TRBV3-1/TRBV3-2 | ASSQNRLWAGYT
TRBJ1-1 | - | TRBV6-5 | ASSYFPKSPNTEAF
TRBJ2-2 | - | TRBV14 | ASSLGLAGVNTGELF
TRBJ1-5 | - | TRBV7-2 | ASSLVGQGAGQPQH
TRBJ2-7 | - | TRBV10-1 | ASVKRTGQGVHEQY
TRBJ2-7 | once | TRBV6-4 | ASSEEGVLREQY
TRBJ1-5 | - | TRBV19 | ASATGTVNQPQH
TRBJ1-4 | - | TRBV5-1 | ASATASFNEKLF
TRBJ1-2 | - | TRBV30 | AWSPSQGAQVYGYT
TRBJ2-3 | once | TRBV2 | ASSPLAGGTDTQY